Listed below are T cell receptor beta chains from one sample, sequenced in a study of T-cell reconstitution after alpha-beta-depleted transplantation in children. TCRdb passed the PCR reads through MiXCR, listing each CDR3 protein once. Of some 440,000 distinct CDR3 sequences listed, roughly 16% are singletons. The source was PBMCs, mostly from graft donor cells, collected 360 days after TCRalphabeta/CD19-depleted stem cell transplant. The receptors shown here come from a boy in the first two years of life who had a stem cell transplant for Wiskott-Aldrich syndrome, so the T cells may come from the graft donor. The CDR3 runs from the conserved cysteine through the conserved F or W. D genes are given only for firm matches. Part of the rows lack a size; the others show once, few, many or a class for expanded clones.

>TRBJ2-1|.|TRBV5-1|TRBD2
TGCGCCAGCAGCTCTTCTAGGACTAGCGGTTACTACAATGAGCAGTTCTTC
CASSSSRTSGYYNEQFF
>TRBJ2-1|once|TRBV18|.
TGTGCCAGCTCACCGGGAATTAACAATGAGCAGTTCTTC
CASSPGINNEQFF
>TRBJ2-7|.|TRBV4-3|TRBD1
TGCGCCAGCAGCCAAGATTTGACCGGGACAGGCATATTCATGGACGAGCAGTACTTC
CASSQDLTGTGIFMDEQYF
>TRBJ2-7|few|TRBV7-6|TRBD1
TGTGCCAGCAGCTCAAACTCACCGGGACAGGGAAGCGAGCAGTACTTC
CASSSNSPGQGSEQYF
>TRBJ2-1|.|TRBV12-3/TRBV12-4|TRBD2
TGTGCCAGCTTCGAAGGTAGCGGGGGGTTTAATGAGCAGTTCTTC
CASFEGSGGFNEQFF
>TRBJ2-3|.|TRBV7-6|TRBD1
TGTGCCAGCAGCTCATTTCGGGGACAGGGGGTAATCTATACGCAGTATTTT
CASSSFRGQGVIYTQYF
>TRBJ2-7|.|TRBV10-3|.
TGTGCCATCAGTGAGATTATTGGGGCCTACGAGCAGTACTTC
CAISEIIGAYEQYF
>TRBJ2-7|.|TRBV7-2|TRBD1
TGTGCCAGCAGCTATGGACAGGACCTATTTGGGACCTACGAGCAGTACTTC
CASSYGQDLFGTYEQYF
>TRBJ2-2|many|TRBV5-1|.
TGCGCCAGCAGCTTCAGGGGGGGCACCGGGGAGCTGTTTTTT
CASSFRGGTGELFF
>TRBJ2-7|.|TRBV7-9|.
TGTGCCAGCAGCGGAAGCTCACTGGGGAGGTTGTACGAGCAGTACTTC
CASSGSSLGRLYEQYF
>TRBJ2-5|.|TRBV7-9|.
TGTGCCAGCAGCTTAGGGCGGGAAAACCAAGAGACCCAGTACTTC
CASSLGRENQETQYF
>TRBJ1-5|.|TRBV15|.
TGTGCCACCAGCAACTCGAGAGACCATCAGCCCCAGCATTTT
CATSNSRDHQPQHF
>TRBJ2-7|.|TRBV12-3/TRBV12-4|TRBD2
TGTGCCAGCAGTGCCCTTGGCGGGAGGGTCTCCGAGCAGTACTTC
CASSALGGRVSEQYF
>TRBJ1-1|.|TRBV6-1|TRBD1
TGTGCCACCCACGGACAGGGGAACACTGAAGCTTTCTTT
CATHGQGNTEAFF
>TRBJ1-1|.|TRBV5-6|.
TGTGCCAGCAGCTTAGGACACCAGTGGACTGAAGCTTTCTTT
CASSLGHQWTEAFF
>TRBJ2-2|few|TRBV12-3/TRBV12-4|TRBD1
TGTGCCAGCGACAGGGCCACCGGGGAGCTGTTTTTT
CASDRATGELFF
>TRBJ1-4|.|TRBV7-9|.
TGTGCCAGCAGCTGGCGGGAGAGTGAAAAACTGTTTTTT
CASSWRESEKLFF
>TRBJ1-2|few|TRBV5-1|TRBD1
TGCGCCAGCAGCACCGACAGGGGGGGCGGCTACACCTTC
CASSTDRGGGYTF